This paragraph reports one T cell receptor beta chain. There is no known antigen for this receptor. The record has no base qualities; no much larger clone is one base away. CDR1 and CDR2 are read off the germline V gene as LGHNA and YSLEER. The junction shows trimming of 4 bases on V and 5 bases on J, plus 19 bases between the germline ends. The CDR3 covers 16 residues, taking in both the cysteine and the phenylalanine. Only CDR3 DNA remains: 48 bases, in frame from the first base. The source of the sample is a study of shared clonotypes between healthy human individuals (dated by TCRdb to about 2020). A note on the overall study: The cohort comprised a couple of women and a few men aged 18 to 49 years. For each donor, CD4 naive and CD4 memory were each given three plates, CD8 naive was given two plates, and CD8 memory was given one plate. To estimate repertoire size and how much clonotype sharing occurs between individuals, the study deeply sequenced the blood TCR repertoires of a handful of healthy adults. Different laboratories and diverse techniques were used to prepare libraries and sequence TCR repertoires, to increase sequencing depth and limit assay-specific biases. Per donor, leukapheresis produced somewhere between about 0.85 and 8.9 billion PBMCs.

Here is what the overall study found, with its caveats: Rarefaction of sorted-subset datasets indicated incomplete sequencing despite the large sequencing depth. Sampling was restricted to blood, and TCR repertoires in tissues likely differ from the TCR repertoires found in blood. The genetic and exposure-history diversity represented was limited by the small number of donors. Clonotypes shared by all four sorted-subset donors showed higher generation probabilities than non-shared clonotypes. Based on pairwise subsampling, the degree of clonotype sharing among donors was expected to be affected by sequencing depth. Naive subsets generally had larger estimated clonotype richness than memory subsets. About 5% of naive CD4, more than 3% of naive CD8, about 2.5% of memory CD4, and approximately 0.4% of memory CD8 clonotypes were shared across a few donors.

For the CD8 naive samples, CD45RO-negative cells were positively selected for CCR7, yielding a CD45RA+CCR7+ population from which TemRA cells were excluded. The donors were healthy, HIV-negative adults with no recently reported acute infections or vaccinations. All donors were Caucasian adults living in Nashville, Tennessee, USA. After blood collection by leukapheresis, PBMCs were isolated using Ficoll-Histopaque density gradient centrifugation and then cryopreserved in the vapor phase of liquid nitrogen. Analytical flow cytometry was used to check the purity and quantity of each magnetically sorted T cell population. Genomic DNA was isolated from each sorted fraction and quantified by UV absorbance on a Nanodrop 2000c. Using the deep immunoSEQ assay, multiplex PCR amplified TCR CDR3 regions from genomic DNA. For each cell subset, the extracted genomic DNA was distributed evenly across all wells of several immunoSEQ 96-well plates, and each plate served as one replicate. For sorted subsets, approximately 200 ng of genomic DNA, equivalent to about 30,000 T cell genomes, went into each replicate PCR. Purified libraries were measured with a Qubit 3.0 fluorometer, size-checked on a Bioanalyzer 2100, and measured again with the KAPA Library Quantification kit. A separate single-read 150-cycle Illumina NextSeq 550 flow cell was used to sequence each immunoSEQ 96-well plate. The authors processed their data as follows. Because the immunoSEQ output included only junctional sequences and no quality scores, the filtering could not be the same as the filtering used for full-length reads. Sequences were annotated with PyIR, a Python wrapper for IgBLAST v1.9, and V/J genes and CDR3 were assigned using IMGT germline references. Reads were filtered out if the reads had weak V/J assignments (E-value above 1e-6), no CDR3, stop codons, out-of-frame junctions, or ambiguous translated residues. V3J clonotypes were defined as sequences sharing an identical inferred V gene, J gene, and CDR3 amino acid sequence. Percentage overlap between repertoires was calculated by dividing the number of shared unique clonotypes by the size of the smaller repertoire. Richness of each repertoire was evaluated using RTK rarefaction, the Chao1 estimator, and Recon v2.1 estimates of unobserved clonotypes. Generation probabilities were computed with OLGA for all TCRbeta clonotypes obtained by the gDNA method from a few donors. TCRdb stores this immuneACCESS table with in-frame sequences only. Part of the clones is absent; in the studies checked, under half of the shortfall reflects unresolved V genes, and no reason is known for the rest. D and trimming come from the DNA, and the V and J calls and clone size come from that table. Counted in this sample were roughly 2.1 million clones; 90% to 95% of them appeared once. The top ten clones comprise under 2% of the sample.

Material for sequencing was naive CD8+ T cells from PBMCs. The cell subset or site label, as the study defines it: CD45RA+CCR7+. The sequence was collected from a man aged 18 to 30 in good health. Some clones in this sample may be carry-over from other donors' samples. The V gene is TRBV4-3 and the J gene is TRBJ2-3; the D gene is not confidently resolved. The DNA is TGCGCCAGCAGCCCCTCTTCCGCGGATTACCAAGATACGCAGTATTTT. The resulting protein is CASSPSSADYQDTQYF.